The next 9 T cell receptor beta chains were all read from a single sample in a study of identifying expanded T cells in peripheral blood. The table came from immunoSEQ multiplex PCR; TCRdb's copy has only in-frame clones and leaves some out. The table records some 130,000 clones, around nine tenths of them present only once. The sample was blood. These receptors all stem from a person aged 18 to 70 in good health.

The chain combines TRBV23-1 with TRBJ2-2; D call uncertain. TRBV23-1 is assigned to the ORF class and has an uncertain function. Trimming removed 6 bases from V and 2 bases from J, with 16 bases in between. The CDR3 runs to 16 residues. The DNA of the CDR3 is TGCGCCAGCAGCCTGGATCGCAAAACCAACACCGGGGAGCTGTTTTTT. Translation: CASSLDRKTNTGELFF.

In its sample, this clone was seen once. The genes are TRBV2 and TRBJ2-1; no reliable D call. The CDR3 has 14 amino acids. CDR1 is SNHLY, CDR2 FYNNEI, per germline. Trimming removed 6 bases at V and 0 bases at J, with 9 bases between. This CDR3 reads CASSGISSYNEQFF. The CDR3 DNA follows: TGTGCCAGCAGCGGCATTAGCTCCTACAATGAGCAGTTCTTC.

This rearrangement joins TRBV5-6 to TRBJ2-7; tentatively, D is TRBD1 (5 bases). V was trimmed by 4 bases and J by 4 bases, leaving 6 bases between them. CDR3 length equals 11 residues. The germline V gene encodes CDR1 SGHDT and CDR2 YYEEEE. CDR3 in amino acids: CASSQGYEQYF. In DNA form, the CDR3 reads TGTGCCAGCAGCCAGGGATACGAGCAGTACTTC.

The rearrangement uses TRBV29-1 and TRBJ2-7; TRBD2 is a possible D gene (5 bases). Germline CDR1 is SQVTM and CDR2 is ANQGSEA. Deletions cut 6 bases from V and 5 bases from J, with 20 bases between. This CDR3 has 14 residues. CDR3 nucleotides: TGCAGCGTCCGGAGGAGTGGCCAGGCGCACGAGCAGTACTTC. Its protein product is CSVRRSGQAHEQYF.

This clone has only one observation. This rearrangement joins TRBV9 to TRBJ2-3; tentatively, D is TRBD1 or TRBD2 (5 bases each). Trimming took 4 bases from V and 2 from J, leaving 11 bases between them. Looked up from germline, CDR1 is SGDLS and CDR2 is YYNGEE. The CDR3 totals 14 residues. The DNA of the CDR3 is TGTGCCAGCAGCTTGAGGGACCCCACAGATACGCAGTATTTT. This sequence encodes CASSLRDPTDTQYF. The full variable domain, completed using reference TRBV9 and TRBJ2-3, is DSGVTQTPKHLITATGQRVTLRCSPRSGDLSVYWYQQSLDQGLQFLIQYYNGEERAKGNILERFSAQQFPDLHSELNLSSLELGDSALYFCASSLRDPTDTQYFGPGTRLTVL.

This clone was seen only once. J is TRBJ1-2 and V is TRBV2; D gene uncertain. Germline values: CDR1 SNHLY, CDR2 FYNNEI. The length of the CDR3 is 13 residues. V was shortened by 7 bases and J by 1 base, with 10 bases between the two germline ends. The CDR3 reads CASKIVDNYGYTF. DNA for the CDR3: TGTGCCAGCAAGATCGTTGATAACTATGGCTACACCTTC.

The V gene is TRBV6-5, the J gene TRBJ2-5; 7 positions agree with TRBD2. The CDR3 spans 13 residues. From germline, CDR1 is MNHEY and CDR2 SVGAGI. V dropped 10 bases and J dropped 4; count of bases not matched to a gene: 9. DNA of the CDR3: TGTGCCATCGCCGGGGGGTTGGGAGAGACCCAGTACTTC. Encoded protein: CAIAGGLGETQYF.

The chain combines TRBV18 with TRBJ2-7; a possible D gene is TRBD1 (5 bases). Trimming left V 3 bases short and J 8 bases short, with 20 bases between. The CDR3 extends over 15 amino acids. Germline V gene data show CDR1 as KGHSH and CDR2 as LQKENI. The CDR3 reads CASSPESGLRGQQYF. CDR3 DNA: TGTGCCAGCTCACCGGAGTCAGGGCTAAGGGGCCAGCAGTACTTC. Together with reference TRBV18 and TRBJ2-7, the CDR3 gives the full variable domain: NAGVMQNPRHLVRRRGQEARLRCSPMKGHSHVYWYRQLPEEGLKFMVYLQKENIIDESGMPKERFSAEFPKEGPSILRIQQVVRGDSAAYFCASSPESGLRGQQYFGPGTRLTVT.

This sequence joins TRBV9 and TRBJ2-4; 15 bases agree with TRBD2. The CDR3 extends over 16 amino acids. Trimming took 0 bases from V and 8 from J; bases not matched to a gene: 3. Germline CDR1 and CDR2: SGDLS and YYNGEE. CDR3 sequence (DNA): TGTGCCAGCAGCGTAGGGACTAGCGGGGGGGCCGACATTCAGTACTTC. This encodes CASSVGTSGGADIQYF.